One sample yielded the 10 T cell receptor beta chains listed below, sequenced in a study of CD8+ T cells in alopecia areata. On the basis of CD4, CD8alpha, NKG2D, NKG2ACE and other markers, pooled cutaneous lymph node cells were sorted. Sequencing templates came from extracted RNA that was reverse transcribed into cDNA. The table came from immunoSEQ multiplex PCR; TCRdb's copy has only in-frame clones and leaves some out. Reported are about 270,000 clones, none seen only once; the ten largest carry more than 0.95%. Sequencing input: CD4+ T cells sorted from a lymph node. These receptors were taken from a C3H/HeJ mouse with alopecia areata. MHC haplotype of the mouse line: H2-k.

As for this clone: These gene names are mouse names. With the read ending 4 residues before the CDR3 end, the germline J gene is used to fill in that end. The chain links TRBV19 to TRBJ2-7, with 10 positions matching TRBD2. The ends lost 3 bases at V and 0 bases at J; junction bases unmatched: 3. The germline gives CDR1 FNHDT, CDR2 SITEND (reference sequence). The CDR3 loop spans 15 amino acids. CDR3 DNA (partial): TGTGCCAGCAGTACCGGACTGGGGGTCTCCTAT. It encodes CASSTGLGVSY. From start to end, the CDR3 is CASSTGLGVSYEQYF.

Notes on this clone: The genes and germline here are from mouse. CDR3 bases read: TGTGCTAGCAGTCTCCAGGGGTGGGACACA. Protein sequence: CASSLQGWDT. The whole CDR3 protein is CASSLQGWDTEVFF. This chain links TRBV17 with TRBJ1-1, with D perhaps TRBD1 (6 bases). The read terminates 4 residues before the CDR3 end, so the remaining end is supplied by the germline J gene. The CDR3 length is 14 residues. Trimming pared 5 bases from V and 3 bases from J, leaving 13 bases between. Germline-derived CDR1 and CDR2 are MNHDT and YYDKIL.

This clone was found a few times. Mouse names are used for the genes. Partial CDR3 DNA: TGTGCCAGCGGTGATCCTAAACTGGGTGCAAACACCGGG. Its protein is CASGDPKLGANTG. Given in full, the CDR3 is CASGDPKLGANTGQLYF. The chain is built from TRBV13-2 and TRBJ2-2, with a possible D match to TRBD2 (6 bases). From the germline J gene comes the end of the CDR3, since the read stops 4 residues before it. The CDR3 length is 17 residues. In germline, CDR1 is NNHNN, CDR2 SYGAGS (reference sequence). Trimming took off 1 base at V and 0 bases at J, with 13 bases between the two ends.

This clone showed up just a few times. Here the gene names and germline are mouse. The CDR3 goes on 3 residues after the read ends, and that part is filled in from the germline J gene. The same CDR3 is also encoded by other DNA sequences in this sample. This chain joins TRBV19 and TRBJ1-6; maybe TRBD1 (6 bases). TRBJ1-6 is marked as an open reading frame, function uncertain. The CDR3 sequence is 13 residues long. Between the trimmed V and J ends, which lost 3 bases and 10 bases, there was a span of 11 bases. Germline V gene data show CDR1 as FNHDT and CDR2 as SITEND (reference sequence). CDR3 amino acids: CASSTGEGSPLYF. CDR3 DNA, as far as it was read: TGTGCCAGCAGTACAGGGGAGGGATCGCCC.

Of note for this clone: These gene names are mouse names. The CDR3 end lies 4 residues beyond the end of the read and is filled in from the germline J gene. This specimen includes other DNA sequences encoding the same CDR3. The chain uses TRBV13-1 and TRBJ2-3, with TRBD1 identical over 8 bases. The CDR3 is 15 amino acids. Germline V gives CDR1 NSHNY, CDR2 SYGAGN. The J segment lost 0 bases and the V segment lost 3 bases, leaving 3 bases of the junction unmatched. The CDR3 bases that were read are TGTGCCAGCAGTGGGGACAGGACTAGTGCAGAA. Amino acid sequence: CASSGDRTSAE. The complete CDR3 reads CASSGDRTSAETLYF.

This clone showed up many times. Gene names and germline match the mouse. The read terminates 4 residues ahead of where the CDR3 ends, so the germline J gene completes it. Different DNA sequences within this sample yield the same CDR3. The V and J genes are TRBV17 and TRBJ2-5; 8 nucleotides line up with TRBD2. Germline V lookup: CDR1 MNHDT, CDR2 YYDKIL. This CDR3 has 14 amino acids. The junction had 4 bases not matched to a gene; V was cut back by 5 bases and J by 3 bases. The CDR3 sequence is CASSRSGGQDTQYF. The sequenced CDR3 bases are TGTGCTAGCAGTCGCTCTGGGGGGCAAGAC.

With regard to this clone: Genes and germline come from the mouse. The read stops 3 residues short of the end of the CDR3; the missing end is completed from the germline J gene. This chain links TRBV5 with TRBJ1-6; possible D gene TRBD1, 5 bases. TRBJ1-6 is an open reading frame, and its role is uncertain. Trimming pared 0 bases from V and 1 base from J, leaving 10 bases between. Germline V CDR1 and CDR2: LGHNA, YNLKQL (reference sequence). The CDR3 loop spans 17 amino acids. The CDR3 is CASSQEPPGSYNSPLYF. CDR3 bases read: TGTGCCAGCAGCCAAGAACCCCCAGGGTCCTATAATTCGCCC.

This clone turned up a few times. Any gene name here is a mouse gene name. The read stops 4 residues short of the end of the CDR3; the missing end is completed from the germline J gene. V and J are TRBV5 and TRBJ2-3, with D maybe TRBD1 (5 bases). The ends were cut back, 3 bases at V and 0 bases at J, with 7 bases in the middle. This CDR3 is 14 amino acids long. CDR1 is LGHNA, CDR2 YNLKQL, per germline (reference sequence). The CDR3 bases that were read are TGTGCCAGCAGCCACAGGACAAGTGCAGAA. Protein sequence: CASSHRTSAE. The whole CDR3 region reads CASSHRTSAETLYF.

The table lists this clone with a few counts. All gene names here are mouse names. The read ends 4 residues early relative to the CDR3; the germline J gene fills the gap. The chain is built from TRBV1 and TRBJ2-3; 10 bases map to TRBD2. J was trimmed by 3 bases and V by 6 bases; bases with no gene match: 3. The CDR3 extends over 14 amino acids. Germline CDR1 reads NSQYPW; CDR2 reads LRSPGD (reference sequence). CDR3 bases read: TGCACCTGCAGGCGGGGACTGGGGGCAGAA. Amino acid sequence: CTCRRGLGAE. The entire CDR3 reads CTCRRGLGAETLYF.

This clone was counted a few times. Mouse gene names apply. The CDR3 end falls 3 residues outside the read, so it is completed with the germline J gene. This same CDR3 is encoded by further DNA sequences in the sample. V gene TRBV1 combines with J gene TRBJ1-6; 10 bases are a match to TRBD1. TRBJ1-6 is an ORF, and what it does is uncertain. The CDR3 contains 15 residues. V gave up 4 bases and J gave up 4 bases; unmatched junction bases: 1. Germline CDR1 and CDR2: NSQYPW and LRSPGD (reference sequence). The CDR3 sequence is CTCSGDRGYNSPLYF. The CDR3 DNA, read in part, is TGCACCTGCAGTGGGGACAGGGGATATAATTCGCCC.